A single sample is the source of the 7 T cell receptor beta chains below, sequenced in a study of blood T cell repertoires in COVID-19. TCRdb's table, derived via immunoSEQ multiplex PCR, lists solely in-frame clones and lacks some. The sample contains around 260,000 clones, nearly 90% of which appear only once. Sequenced input: peripheral blood. Source of these receptors: a human donor in a cohort sampled during active COVID-19.

The chain recombines TRBV10-3 with TRBJ2-3, with 7 bases lining up with TRBD2. The CDR3 totals 16 residues. Germline V gene data show CDR1 as ENHRY and CDR2 as SYGVKD. With 0 bases clipped from V and 4 bases from J, the junction kept 7 bases outside the gene matches. In nucleotides, the CDR3 is TGTGCCATCAGTGAGTCTTGGGGGGAGGGGTCAGATACGCAGTATTTT. It encodes CAISESWGEGSDTQYF.

The chain joins TRBV19 to TRBJ1-5; tentatively, D is TRBD1 (5 bases). The germline V gene has CDR1 LNHDA and CDR2 SQIVND (reference sequence). V lost 7 bases and J 3 bases, leaving 16 bases between the germline ends. This CDR3 is built from 15 residues. The CDR3 bases are TGTGCCAGTAAACAGGTCGAAACGGCCAATCAGCCCCAGCATTTT. As protein: CASKQVETANQPQHF.

This chain links TRBV7-2 with TRBJ2-5; TRBD2 aligns across 14 bases. V trimming: 7 bases; J trimming: 5 bases; junction bases outside the gene matches: 9. The germline gives CDR1 SGHTA, CDR2 FQGNSA. The CDR3 is 16 residues long. CDR3 nucleotide sequence: TGTGCCAGCAACAAGGGGACTAGCGGGAGTGGGGAGACCCAGTACTTC. Its translation: CASNKGTSGSGETQYF.

V gene TRBV4-3 combines with J gene TRBJ2-3; 9 nucleotides align to TRBD2. V lost 4 bases, J lost 5 bases, and 19 bases stayed unmatched. Germline assignment: CDR1 LGHNA and CDR2 YSLEER. The CDR3 runs to 19 residues. Here the CDR3 reads CASSPSFLRASGVGDTQYF. CDR3 sequence (DNA): TGCGCCAGCAGCCCCTCCTTCCTCAGGGCTAGCGGGGTCGGAGATACGCAGTATTTT.

The chain employs TRBV11-3 and TRBJ1-3; unclear D gene. The CDR3 spans 13 residues. Germline loops: CDR1 SGHNT, CDR2 YENEEA. Trimming left V 2 bases short and J 3 bases short, with 5 bases between. CDR3 sequence (DNA): TGTGCCAGCAGCTTAATCTTTGGAAACACCATATATTTT. Translation: CASSLIFGNTIYF.

The rearrangement joins TRBV27 to TRBJ1-2, with TRBD1 identical over 12 bases. This CDR3 contains 15 residues. Germline V gene data show CDR1 as MNHEY and CDR2 as SMNVEV (reference sequence). Trimming cost V 5 bases and J 5 bases; bases outside gene matches: 6. CDR3 coding DNA: TGTGCCAGCAGTATCGGGACAGGGGGCGCTTATGGCTACACCTTC. Its translation: CASSIGTGGAYGYTF.

The chain is built from TRBV3-1 (or the pseudogene TRBV3-2) and TRBJ1-2; D not certain. The CDR3 length is 15 residues. Germline-derived CDR1 and CDR2 are LGHDT and YNNKEL (reference sequence). V was clipped by 0 bases and J by 4 bases, with 12 bases between them. The CDR3 nucleotides read TGTGCCAGCAGCCAAGATCATGAGCTAGGCTATGGCTACACCTTC. The encoded protein is CASSQDHELGYGYTF.